These T cell receptor beta chains were read from a single sample in a study of neurological immune-mediated disorders. Using its own MiXCR run on the 5' RACE reads, TCRdb lists one record per CDR3 protein. Counted here are around 79,000 distinct CDR3 sequences, 13% to 15% occurring once; the ten biggest clones make up approximately 7.5%. Material for sequencing was PBMCs. The receptors shown here come from a woman in her 50s in good health. The CDR3 runs from the conserved cysteine through the conserved F or W. D genes are given only for firm matches. The size of a clone is reported for some rows only, either as once, few or many, or as a class for expanded clones.

TRBV7-2	NA	NA	TRBJ2-7	CASSPVPGAPYEQYF	TGTGCTAGCAGCCCTGTTCCGGGGGCGCCCTACGAGCAGTACTTC
TRBV27	NA	NA	TRBJ1-5	CASSGGYGNQHHHF	TGTGCCAGCAGTGGAGGGTACGGCAATCAGCACCATCATTTT
TRBV5-1	many	NA	TRBJ2-5	CASSPVFLQETQYF	TGCGCCAGCAGCCCCGTATTTCTCCAAGAGACCCAGTACTTC
TRBV5-1	many	TRBD1	TRBJ1-6	CASSPRQGAGSPLHF	TGCGCCAGCAGCCCAAGACAGGGGGCAGGGTCACCCCTCCACTTT
TRBV5-1	NA	NA	TRBJ2-7	CASSLAGPVTEQYF	TGCGCCAGCAGCTTGGCGGGCCCCGTTACGGAGCAGTACTTC
TRBV7-6	NA	TRBD2	TRBJ2-1	CASSSSGGSYNEQFF	TGTGCCAGCAGCTCAAGCGGGGGCTCCTACAATGAGCAGTTCTTC
TRBV5-1	NA	NA	TRBJ2-5	CASSPTGHLSGETQYF	TGCGCCAGCAGCCCGACGGGCCATCTCTCGGGGGAGACCCAGTACTTC
TRBV6-1	many	NA	TRBJ2-3	CASSEVRLTDTQYF	TGTGCCAGCAGTGAAGTCCGGCTGACAGATACGCAGTATTTT
TRBV15	many	NA	TRBJ1-5	CATSRAVDQPQHF	TGTGCCACCAGCAGAGCGGTGGATCAGCCCCAGCATTTT
TRBV7-9	many	NA	TRBJ1-1	CASSLFGGSGTEAFF	TGTGCCAGCAGCTTATTCGGGGGATCGGGCACTGAAGCTTTCTTT
TRBV25-1	few	NA	TRBJ1-1	CASSVANVGTEAFF	TGTGCCAGCAGTGTGGCGAACGTAGGCACTGAAGCTTTCTTT
TRBV18	once	TRBD1	TRBJ1-1	CASSPLTGGVRTEAFF	TGTGCCAGCTCACCCCTGACAGGGGGCGTACGCACTGAAGCTTTCTTT
TRBV28	NA	NA	TRBJ2-3	CASSLMFASTYTQYF	TGTGCCAGCAGTTTAATGTTTGCTAGCACATATACGCAGTATTTT
TRBV24-1	many	NA	TRBJ2-7	CATSDPDRPSYEQYF	TGTGCCACCAGTGATCCCGACAGGCCCTCCTACGAGCAGTACTTC
TRBV20-1	many	NA	TRBJ2-7	CSARDRQVPREQYF	TGCAGTGCTAGAGATCGACAGGTCCCGAGGGAGCAGTACTTC
TRBV2	many	NA	TRBJ1-6	CASSEFPGTTYSPLHF	TGTGCCAGCAGTGAATTTCCGGGGACGACCTATTCACCCCTCCACTTT
TRBV7-8	many	TRBD2	TRBJ2-5	CASSFQTSGRETQYF	TGTGCCAGCAGCTTCCAGACTAGCGGGAGAGAGACCCAGTACTTC
TRBV5-1	many	TRBD1	TRBJ2-2	CASSFGQGLGELFF	TGCGCCAGCAGCTTCGGACAGGGGCTCGGGGAGCTGTTTTTT
TRBV7-2	many	NA	TRBJ1-5	CASSQAARVDQPQHF	TGTGCCAGCAGCCAAGCGGCCAGGGTTGACCAGCCCCAGCATTTT
TRBV5-1	many	TRBD1	TRBJ1-2	CASSAGQGAPIWGYTF	TGCGCCAGCAGCGCTGGACAGGGGGCGCCTATATGGGGCTACACCTTC
TRBV6-5	many	TRBD1	TRBJ2-7	CASSYRRDSSYEQYF	TGTGCCAGCAGTTACCGCCGGGACAGCTCCTACGAGCAGTACTTC
TRBV20-1	many	NA	TRBJ2-7	CSARGGLGGPRSYEQYF	TGCAGTGCTAGAGGGGGGTTAGGGGGGCCCCGCTCCTACGAGCAGTACTTC
TRBV5-1	NA	NA	TRBJ2-6	CASSYIAQDISSGANVLTF	TGCGCCAGCAGCTATATCGCTCAGGACATAAGCTCTGGGGCCAACGTCCTGACTTTC
TRBV5-1	many	TRBD2	TRBJ2-3	CASSLDAARGGRTQYF	TGCGCCAGCAGCTTGGACGCTGCGCGGGGGGGGCGTACGCAGTATTTT
TRBV12-3/TRBV12-4	many	NA	TRBJ1-1	CASSFGEGSGAFF	NA
TRBV5-1	many	NA	TRBJ2-3	CASSFIPNDTQYF	TGCGCCAGCAGCTTTATCCCGAACGATACGCAGTATTTT
TRBV7-9	many	NA	TRBJ2-1	CASSLSLLVVGNEQFF	TGTGCCAGCAGCTTATCGTTATTAGTGGTTGGCAATGAGCAGTTCTTC
TRBV10-3	many	NA	TRBJ1-3	CAISEAEHGNTIYF	TGTGCCATCAGTGAGGCGGAGCATGGAAACACCATATATTTT
TRBV7-2	many	TRBD1	TRBJ1-1	CASSPRTGGYSEAFF	TGTGCCAGCAGCCCGCGGACAGGGGGTTATTCTGAAGCTTTCTTT
TRBV11-2	many	NA	TRBJ2-3	CASSLVGGQASDTQYF	TGTGCCAGCAGCTTAGTCGGGGGGCAAGCGTCAGATACGCAGTATTTT
TRBV5-1	few	TRBD1	TRBJ1-2	CASSFLQGMDYGYTF	TGCGCCAGCAGCTTCTTACAGGGGATGGACTATGGCTACACCTTC
TRBV3-1	many	NA	TRBJ2-1	CASSPRPSYNEQFF	TGTGCCAGCAGCCCCCGGCCCTCCTACAATGAGCAGTTCTTC
TRBV7-2	NA	NA	TRBJ2-1	CASGLGRPGGNEQFF	TGTGCCAGCGGTTTGGGCAGACCGGGTGGAAATGAGCAGTTCTTC
TRBV7-9	many	NA	TRBJ2-6	CASSLGQSSGANVLTF	TGTGCCAGCAGCTTAGGACAGAGCTCTGGGGCCAACGTCCTGACTTTC
TRBV28	many	NA	TRBJ2-2	CASSLIAGDTGELFF	TGTGCCAGCAGTTTGATTGCAGGGGACACCGGGGAGCTGTTTTTT
TRBV4-1	few	TRBD2	TRBJ2-3	CASSLTIGRGEDTQYF	TGCGCCAGCAGCCTGACTATCGGACGGGGGGAAGATACGCAGTATTTT
TRBV7-6	NA	TRBD1	TRBJ1-4	CASSFRTGDGKLFF	TGTGCCAGCAGCTTTAGGACAGGGGATGGGAAACTGTTTTTT
TRBV28	few	NA	TRBJ2-1	CASSSYSAGTGKWLSYNEQFF	TGTGCCAGCAGTTCCTATTCTGCCGGGACGGGGAAGTGGCTCTCCTACAATGAGCAGTTCTTC
TRBV3-1	many	NA	TRBJ1-1	CASRLGDRNTEAFF	TGTGCCAGCAGGCTTGGCGACAGGAACACTGAAGCTTTCTTT
TRBV11-3	few	NA	TRBJ1-1	CASSTFFRNGAEAFF	TGTGCCAGCAGCACCTTCTTTCGGAATGGGGCTGAAGCTTTCTTT
TRBV12-3/TRBV12-4	many	TRBD2	TRBJ2-1	CASSPTSGGAIGNEQFF	TGTGCCAGCAGTCCGACTAGCGGGGGGGCTATTGGTAATGAGCAGTTCTTC
TRBV7-2	many	TRBD1	TRBJ2-5	CASSSRRQGETQYF	TGTGCCAGCAGCTCGCGAAGACAGGGAGAGACCCAGTACTTC
TRBV28	few	NA	TRBJ1-4	CASSQQGIGEKLFF	TGTGCCAGCAGTCAACAGGGAATAGGGGAAAAACTGTTTTTT
TRBV5-4	NA	TRBD2	TRBJ2-7	CASAPGLAGVYEQYF	TGTGCCAGCGCCCCAGGGCTAGCGGGGGTATACGAGCAGTACTTC
TRBV9	many	TRBD2	TRBJ2-2	CASSAGLQDTGELFF	TGTGCCAGCAGCGCGGGACTACAAGACACCGGGGAGCTGTTTTTT
TRBV6-6	many	NA	TRBJ2-7	CASSSSGSSSYEQYF	TGTGCCAGCAGTAGCTCAGGGTCTTCCTCCTACGAGCAGTACTTC
TRBV5-1	NA	NA	TRBJ2-1	CASSESGGRYNEQFF	TGCGCCAGCAGTGAGTCCGGGGGCAGGTACAATGAGCAGTTCTTC
TRBV12-3/TRBV12-4	many	NA	TRBJ1-2	CASRTQAGNYGYTF	TGTGCCAGCAGAACCCAGGCAGGGAACTATGGCTACACCTTC
TRBV15	few	NA	TRBJ2-1	CATSRGGGPYNEQFF	TGTGCCACCAGCAGGGGGGGGGGGCCATACAATGAGCAGTTCTTC
TRBV18	many	TRBD2	TRBJ2-3	CASSPTRLAWRADTQYF	TGTGCCAGCTCACCAACGAGACTAGCTTGGAGAGCAGATACGCAGTATTTT
TRBV20-1	many	TRBD2	TRBJ2-1	CSARDRNGGASGQFF	TGCAGTGCTAGAGATCGGAACGGGGGGGCCTCGGGGCAGTTCTTC
TRBV28	many	NA	TRBJ2-7	CASSLGGAVYEQYF	TGTGCCAGCAGTTTAGGGGGCGCGGTCTACGAGCAGTACTTC
TRBV5-1	NA	NA	TRBJ2-7	CASSPAQGNEQYF	TGCGCCAGCAGCCCGGCCCAGGGAAACGAGCAGTACTTC
TRBV28	many	NA	TRBJ1-1	CASRPDTSWGTEAFF	TGTGCCAGCAGGCCGGACACCTCCTGGGGCACTGAAGCTTTCTTT
TRBV28	many	TRBD1	TRBJ2-7	CASSLIGGNNEQYF	TGTGCCAGCAGTTTAATAGGGGGCAACAACGAGCAGTACTTC
TRBV7-6	many	NA	TRBJ2-3	CASSLAGVTQYF	TGTGCCAGCAGCTTAGCGGGAGTTACGCAGTATTTT
TRBV7-8	NA	NA	TRBJ2-6	CASSLRSGASVLTF	TGTGCCAGCAGCCTGAGATCTGGGGCCAGCGTCCTGACTTTC
TRBV10-2	many	TRBD2	TRBJ2-1	CASLATSGGARNEQFF	TGCGCCAGCCTGGCGACTAGCGGGGGGGCCAGGAATGAGCAGTTCTTC
TRBV7-3	many	NA	TRBJ1-1	CASRSPGGTEAFF	TGTGCCAGCAGGTCCCCTGGTGGCACTGAAGCTTTCTTT
TRBV20-1	NA	NA	TRBJ1-5	CSAGRSNQPQHF	TGCAGTGCAGGCAGGAGCAATCAGCCCCAGCATTTT